These T cell receptor beta chains were read from a single sample in a study of shared clonotypes between healthy human individuals. Sequencing was performed with immunoSEQ multiplex PCR; in TCRdb, only in-frame clones are kept and a portion is missing. This sample has 1 million to 1.3 million clones, with 78% found just once. Sample: memory CD4+ T cells from PBMCs. Every receptor here comes from a young man in good health. Some clones in this sample may be carry-over from other donors' samples. Both conserved end residues are part of each CDR3. A D gene is named only where the DNA matches it firmly. Part of the rows lack a size; the others show once, few, many or a class for expanded clones.

v_call: TRBV6-5; j_call: TRBJ2-7; clone_size: .; d_call: .; cdr3_nt: TGTGCCAGCAGTTTGGTAGGGGATTCCTACGAGCAGTACTTC; cdr3_aa: CASSLVGDSYEQYF
v_call: TRBV7-2; j_call: TRBJ2-5; clone_size: .; d_call: TRBD2; cdr3_nt: TGTGCCAGCAGCTTAGCGCCATTAGCGGGGACCCAGTACTTC; cdr3_aa: CASSLAPLAGTQYF
v_call: TRBV2; j_call: TRBJ2-7; clone_size: once; d_call: .; cdr3_nt: TGTGCCAGCAGAGCTCTTGACAGCTACGAGCAGTACTTC; cdr3_aa: CASRALDSYEQYF
v_call: TRBV28; j_call: TRBJ1-4; clone_size: .; d_call: TRBD1; cdr3_nt: TGTGCCAGCAGTAAAAGGACAGGGGGCAGTGAAAAACTGTTTTTT; cdr3_aa: CASSKRTGGSEKLFF
v_call: TRBV6-1; j_call: TRBJ1-1; clone_size: .; d_call: TRBD1; cdr3_nt: TGTGCCAGCAGCAAGACAGGGATGGACACTGAAGCTTTCTTT; cdr3_aa: CASSKTGMDTEAFF
v_call: TRBV5-1; j_call: TRBJ1-1; clone_size: .; d_call: TRBD1; cdr3_nt: TGCGCCAGCAGAAGGGACAGTAGTTGGACTGAAGCTTTCTTT; cdr3_aa: CASRRDSSWTEAFF
v_call: TRBV7-2; j_call: TRBJ2-5; clone_size: .; d_call: TRBD2; cdr3_nt: TGTGCCAGCAGCCTACGACTAGCGGGTAGGGAGACCCAGTACTTC; cdr3_aa: CASSLRLAGRETQYF
v_call: TRBV7-3; j_call: TRBJ1-1; clone_size: once; d_call: .; cdr3_nt: TGTGCCAGCAGCACCCGTAACACTGAAGCTTTCTTT; cdr3_aa: CASSTRNTEAFF
v_call: TRBV12-2; j_call: TRBJ2-7; clone_size: .; d_call: .; cdr3_nt: TGTGCAAGTCGCTTAGGGGCTTGGGGACAGGGATTGTTCTACGAGCAGTACTTC; cdr3_aa: CASRLGAWGQGLFYEQYF
v_call: TRBV19; j_call: TRBJ1-1; clone_size: .; d_call: TRBD1; cdr3_nt: TGTGCCAGTAGTACCCAGGACAGGGGAAACACTGAAGCTTTCTTT; cdr3_aa: CASSTQDRGNTEAFF
v_call: TRBV5-5; j_call: TRBJ2-1; clone_size: .; d_call: .; cdr3_nt: TGTGCCAGCAACGCCCGGGACTCTCCTTACTACAATGAGCAGTTCTTC; cdr3_aa: CASNARDSPYYNEQFF
v_call: TRBV28; j_call: TRBJ1-1; clone_size: .; d_call: .; cdr3_nt: TGTGCCAGCACCCCGGGGAGATACACTGAAGCTTTCTTT; cdr3_aa: CASTPGRYTEAFF
v_call: TRBV4-2; j_call: TRBJ1-2; clone_size: .; d_call: TRBD1; cdr3_nt: TGTGCCAGCAGCCAGGAACCAGGGGGTTCTGTCTATGGCTACACCTTC; cdr3_aa: CASSQEPGGSVYGYTF
v_call: TRBV2; j_call: TRBJ2-5; clone_size: .; d_call: .; cdr3_nt: TGTGCCAGCACAAGAAGGGGTTCACAAGAGACCCAGTACTTC; cdr3_aa: CASTRRGSQETQYF
v_call: TRBV19; j_call: TRBJ2-7; clone_size: .; d_call: .; cdr3_nt: TGTGCCAGTAGTATAGGGGGGCTCTCCTACGAGCAGTACTTC; cdr3_aa: CASSIGGLSYEQYF
v_call: TRBV4-2; j_call: TRBJ1-2; clone_size: once; d_call: .; cdr3_nt: TGTGCCAGCAGCCAAGTTAAGCTGGCCTCTGGCTACACCTTC; cdr3_aa: CASSQVKLASGYTF
v_call: TRBV7-2; j_call: TRBJ1-1; clone_size: few; d_call: TRBD1; cdr3_nt: TGTGCCAGCAGCTCCGGGACAGGGGGCGGTGAAGCTTTCTTT; cdr3_aa: CASSSGTGGGEAFF
v_call: TRBV5-1; j_call: TRBJ1-5; clone_size: once; d_call: .; cdr3_nt: TGCGCCAGCAGCTTGGCGGGGCAGAGCAATCAGCCCCAGCATTTT; cdr3_aa: CASSLAGQSNQPQHF
v_call: TRBV9; j_call: TRBJ1-5; clone_size: .; d_call: .; cdr3_nt: TGTGCCAGCAGCGCCCTAGGGGGGCAGCCCCAGCATTTT; cdr3_aa: CASSALGGQPQHF
v_call: TRBV5-6; j_call: TRBJ2-6; clone_size: .; d_call: .; cdr3_nt: TGTGCCAGCACCGCGGGACTCTCTGGGGCCAACGTCCTGACTTTC; cdr3_aa: CASTAGLSGANVLTF
v_call: TRBV7-2; j_call: TRBJ2-1; clone_size: .; d_call: TRBD2; cdr3_nt: TGTGCCAGCAGCGATACCGGGACTAGCGGGAGAAATGAGCAGTTCTTC; cdr3_aa: CASSDTGTSGRNEQFF
v_call: TRBV4-1; j_call: TRBJ1-2; clone_size: .; d_call: .; cdr3_nt: TGCGCCAGCAGCCAAGCGGGGGATGGCTACACCTTC; cdr3_aa: CASSQAGDGYTF
v_call: TRBV27; j_call: TRBJ2-1; clone_size: .; d_call: TRBD1; cdr3_nt: TGTGCCAGCAGTTTAAGGACAGGGGGTGAGCAGTTCTTC; cdr3_aa: CASSLRTGGEQFF
v_call: TRBV6-6; j_call: TRBJ2-7; clone_size: .; d_call: TRBD2; cdr3_nt: TGTGCCAGCAGCCCCACCGGGAGCGGGAGTTTGGGAGAGCAGTACTTC; cdr3_aa: CASSPTGSGSLGEQYF
v_call: TRBV23-1; j_call: TRBJ2-7; clone_size: .; d_call: .; cdr3_nt: TGCGCCAGCAGTCAATGGGAGAGACTCGGGGCCTCCTACGAGCAGTACTTC; cdr3_aa: CASSQWERLGASYEQYF
v_call: TRBV10-1; j_call: TRBJ2-7; clone_size: once; d_call: TRBD1; cdr3_nt: TGCGCCACCCTACAGGGGCTTTACGAGCAGTACTTC; cdr3_aa: CATLQGLYEQYF